Included here is one TCR beta chain sequence, with context. The CDR3 is 16 amino acids. After removal of 4 bases from V and 4 bases from J, the junction contained 6 bases not matched to a gene. CDR1 and CDR2 (germline): MDHEN, SYDVKM. Only in-frame clones appear in the TCRdb table, and some are missing; sequencing was by immunoSEQ multiplex PCR. The sample has over 250,000 clones, less than 90% seen once; the top ten hold 13%. These data originate in a study of blood T cell repertoires in COVID-19. Study in general: Nucleic acid was either cDNA or gDNA, and it came from T cells, B-cell-depleted T cells, or PBMCs.

The chain has TRBV28 and TRBJ2-1, with 11 positions matching TRBD2. Sample: peripheral blood. This TCR was sampled from a human donor in a cohort sampled during active COVID-19. The CDR3 spells CASSSAGTSGYNEQFF. The CDR3 region has the DNA TGTGCCAGCAGTTCAGCCGGGACTAGCGGTTACAATGAGCAGTTCTTC.